Given below is one T cell receptor beta chain in context. The germline V gene encodes CDR1 LNHDA and CDR2 SQIVND (reference sequence). The CDR3 runs to 15 residues. V shed 6 bases and J shed 1 base, with 13 bases lying between them. Sequenced by immunoSEQ multiplex PCR; TCRdb stores in-frame clones only, minus some. The sample lists under 250,000 clones, about four fifths occurring once. These data belong to a study of blood T cell repertoires in COVID-19. Sequencing was performed on peripheral blood. This clonotype originated in a woman in her 40s with COVID-19, enrolled during active disease. This rearrangement joins TRBV19 to TRBJ1-5; D is possibly TRBD1 (5 bases). The CDR3 DNA reads as TGTGCCAGTAGGGGGCTTCTAGGGAGCAATCAGCCCCAGCATTTT. As protein: CASRGLLGSNQPQHF.